One and the same sample provided the 29 T cell receptor beta chains below, sequenced in a study of blood T cell repertoires in COVID-19. Produced via immunoSEQ multiplex PCR; TCRdb's table is partial and in-frame only. The sample consists of around 160,000 clones, approximately 78% of them appearing once. Sequenced input: peripheral blood. The source is a human donor in a cohort sampled during active COVID-19.

Only one count was recorded for this clone. The rearrangement links TRBV5-1 to TRBJ2-2, with D perhaps TRBD1 (6 bases). Trimming pared 7 bases from V and 5 bases from J, leaving 12 bases between. This CDR3 has 13 amino acids. CDR1 and CDR2 (germline): SGHRS, YFSETQ. The CDR3 DNA follows: TGCGCCAGCGTACAGGGCCGTACCGGGGAGCTGTTTTTT. Protein sequence: CASVQGRTGELFF.

This clone occurred many times. The V gene is TRBV20-1, the J gene TRBJ1-1, with D possibly being TRBD1 (5 bases). CDR1 DFQATT and CDR2 SNEGSKA come from the germline V gene (reference sequence). CDR3 length: 13 amino acids. The V end was cut by 3 bases, the J end by 6 bases, with 14 bases between. The DNA for the CDR3 is TGCAGTGCTAGTATTCCAGGGAGGGCTGAAGCTTTCTTT. It encodes CSASIPGRAEAFF.

The chain uses TRBV29-1 and TRBJ2-5, with 7 bases fitting TRBD1. This CDR3 is 14 amino acids long. Germline V gene data show CDR1 as SQVTM and CDR2 as ANQGSEA. The V and J ends lost 7 bases and 3 bases, in that order; junction bases with no gene match: 11. The CDR3 DNA is TGCAGCGCCAAAGACAGGGCTGGAGAAGAGACCCAGTACTTC. Amino acids: CSAKDRAGEETQYF.

This rearrangement joins TRBV30 to TRBJ2-2; TRBD2 matches 7 bases. After removal of 3 bases from V and 3 bases from J, the junction contained 4 bases not matched to a gene. CDR3 length: 14 residues. The germline gives CDR1 GTSNPN, CDR2 SVGIG (reference sequence). The CDR3 here is CAWRSGGYTGELFF. DNA of the CDR3: TGTGCCTGGAGATCGGGGGGATACACCGGGGAGCTGTTTTTT.

Notes on this clone: This may stem from a read error, because a much larger clone lies one nucleotide away. DNA for the CDR3: TGTGCCAGCAGCTTAGGGCAGAACACCGGGGAGCTGTTTTTT. This codes for CASSLGQNTGELFF. V is TRBV7-2 and J is TRBJ2-2, with D hard to call. Germline V gene data show CDR1 as SGHTA and CDR2 as FQGNSA. V was clipped by 1 base and J by 1 base, with 4 bases between them. CDR3 length: 14 residues.

The rearrangement joins TRBV25-1 to TRBJ1-4; 7 nucleotides line up with TRBD1. Per the germline V gene, CDR1 is MGHDK and CDR2 is SYGVNS. The J segment lost 11 bases and the V segment lost 6 bases, leaving 12 bases of the junction unmatched. This CDR3 contains 14 residues. CDR3 bases: TGTGCCAGCAGCAGGGGACAGCTTTCAGGGAAACTGTTTTTT. Translated: CASSRGQLSGKLFF.

V usage is TRBV27 and J usage is TRBJ2-3; TRBD2 aligns across 14 bases. Germline V gene sequence: CDR1 MNHEY, CDR2 SMNVEV (reference sequence). This CDR3 spans 15 amino acids. V dropped 5 bases and J dropped 4; count of bases not matched to a gene: 2. The CDR3 here is CASSGLAGGSDTQYF. CDR3 nucleotides: TGTGCCAGCAGTGGACTAGCGGGAGGCTCAGATACGCAGTATTTT.

This chain uses TRBV18 with TRBJ2-2, with a weak D call TRBD1 (6 bases). Trimming shortened V by 2 bases and J by 5 bases, and 12 bases separated the two germline ends. Germline assignment: CDR1 KGHSH and CDR2 LQKENI. CDR3 length: 15 residues. The DNA of the CDR3 is TGTGCCAGCTCACCAAACCCTCAGGGGACCGGGGAGCTGTTTTTT. Translated: CASSPNPQGTGELFF.

The chain carries TRBV9 and TRBJ2-2; TRBD1 is a possible D gene (6 bases). CDR3 size: 17 residues. Germline V lookup: CDR1 SGDLS, CDR2 YYNGEE. The V end lost 0 bases, the J end lost 5 bases, and 17 bases lay between the germline ends. The CDR3 DNA reads as TGTGCCAGCAGCGTAGCTACAAGTGGGGGCTATACCGGGGAGCTGTTTTTT. Protein: CASSVATSGGYTGELFF.

The CDR3 spells CASSAQVTYEQYF. The CDR3 DNA sequence: TGTGCCAGTAGTGCCCAGGTCACCTACGAGCAGTACTTC. The rearrangement joins TRBV19 to TRBJ2-7; unclear D gene. This CDR3 comprises 13 residues. Deletions cut 5 bases from V and 2 bases from J, with 10 bases between. CDR1 and CDR2 from the germline V gene are LNHDA and SQIVND (reference sequence). Based on the CDR3 plus reference TRBV19 and TRBJ2-7, the full variable domain is DGGITQSPKYLFRKEGQNVTLSCEQNLNHDAMYWYRQDPGQGLRLIYYSQIVNDFQKGDIAEGYSVSREKKESFPLTVTSAQKNPTAFYLCASSAQVTYEQYFGPGTRLTVT.

The J gene is TRBJ2-5, the V gene TRBV9; D unresolved. V lost 3 bases and J lost 2, with 14 bases in between. CDR3 length: 15 amino acids. The germline V gene encodes CDR1 SGDLS and CDR2 YYNGEE. CDR3 nucleotides: TGTGCCAGCAGCGCACTGACGGGTTATCAAGAGACCCAGTACTTC. Translating gives CASSALTGYQETQYF.

The table lists this clone with a count of one. The same CDR3 arises from other DNA sequences in this sample as well. This sequence joins TRBV7-9 and TRBJ2-7; 9 nucleotides align to TRBD1. This CDR3 has 14 amino acids. The trim removed 1 base at V and 4 bases at J, leaving 2 bases unmatched. Germline CDR1 and CDR2: SEHNR and FQNEAQ (reference sequence). CDR3 coding DNA: TGTGCCAGCAGCTTAGGGACAGGGGAGTACGAGCAGTACTTC. Protein: CASSLGTGEYEQYF. The whole variable domain, remainder taken from reference TRBV7-9 and TRBJ2-7, is DTGVSQNPRHKITKRGQNVTFRCDPISEHNRLYWYRQTLGQGPEFLTYFQNEAQLEKSRLLSDRFSAERPKGSFSTLEIQRTEQGDSAMYLCASSLGTGEYEQYFGPGTRLTVT.

This rearrangement joins TRBV3-1 (or the pseudogene TRBV3-2) to TRBJ2-3; 7 nucleotides line up with TRBD2. Germline CDR1 reads LGHDT; CDR2 reads YNNKEL (reference sequence). The V gene end was trimmed by 0 bases and the J gene end by 5 bases; junction bases not matched to a gene: 8. CDR3 length: 16 residues. CDR3 sequence reads: CASSQDPVAGVDTQYF. The CDR3 DNA reads TGTGCCAGCAGCCAAGATCCGGTGGCGGGAGTAGATACGCAGTATTTT.

The V and J genes are TRBV10-2 and TRBJ2-5; D perhaps matches TRBD2 (6 bases). The CDR3 contains 11 residues. The germline V and J ends were trimmed by 4 bases and 14 bases, with 14 bases remaining between them. CDR1 and CDR2 from the germline V gene are WSHSY and SAAADI. In DNA, the CDR3 is TGCGCCAGCAGTGGTCTTGGGGACTCCTACTTC. This translates into CASSGLGDSYF.

This sequence joins TRBV10-3 and TRBJ2-3; 7 bases agree with TRBD2. The CDR3 length is 16 residues. Per germline, CDR1 ENHRY and CDR2 SYGVKD. Unmatched junction bases numbered 9, after V lost 6 bases and J lost 0 bases. The CDR3 reads CAIRGRGGASTDTQYF. The CDR3 nucleotides are TGTGCCATCAGGGGACGCGGGGGTGCTAGCACAGATACGCAGTATTTT.

This clone was seen repeatedly, ten times or more. The chain links TRBV2 to TRBJ1-2; D possibly corresponds to TRBD1 (5 bases). The germline V gene has CDR1 SNHLY and CDR2 FYNNEI. There are 16 residues in the CDR3. Trimming cost V 8 bases and J 4 bases, with 23 bases left between them. In nucleotides, the CDR3 is TGTGCCAGCCGAGACAGTGGTGTGGCAGATCTCTATGGCTACACCTTC. Protein product: CASRDSGVADLYGYTF.

The chain is built from TRBV6-1 and TRBJ1-5, with D hard to call. The germline gives CDR1 MNHNS, CDR2 SASEGT. The CDR3 is 12 amino acids. Deletions cut 3 bases from V and 13 bases from J, with 13 bases between. CDR3 coding DNA: TGTGCCAGCAGTGAGGAACGGACTAGGCAGCATTTT. Protein sequence: CASSEERTRQHF.

The rearrangement links TRBV5-8 to TRBJ1-1; D is ambiguous. V gave up 4 bases and J gave up 0 bases, with 13 bases separating them. The CDR3 extends over 15 amino acids. In germline, CDR1 is SGHTS, CDR2 YDEGEE. This CDR3 reads CASSPGSLMNTEAFF. The CDR3 DNA reads TGTGCCAGCAGCCCGGGATCTCTTATGAACACTGAAGCTTTCTTT.

The rearrangement links TRBV7-9 to TRBJ2-3; TRBD1 matches 8 bases. This CDR3 region has 16 residues. Germline values: CDR1 SEHNR, CDR2 FQNEAQ (reference sequence). V lost 3 bases and J lost 2; bases outside the gene matches: 7. As DNA, the CDR3 is TGTGCCAGCAGCTTTCGGTGGACAGGGAACACAGATACGCAGTATTTT. This encodes CASSFRWTGNTDTQYF.

The chain has TRBV4-3 and TRBJ1-1; no definite D call. Germline values: CDR1 LGHNA, CDR2 YSLEER. The CDR3 is 13 residues long. V dropped 0 bases and J dropped 8 bases, with 10 bases sitting between them. The CDR3 region is CASSQDGEDEAFF. The CDR3 region has the DNA TGCGCCAGCAGCCAAGATGGGGAGGACGAAGCTTTCTTT.

V usage is TRBV7-2 and J usage is TRBJ1-1, with 8 bases that match TRBD1. Germline CDR1 SGHTA, CDR2 FQGNSA. There are 13 residues in the CDR3. V was pared by 2 bases and J by 4 bases, with 0 bases of the junction left unmatched. This CDR3 is CASSLQGATEAFF. CDR3 nucleotides: TGTGCCAGCAGCTTACAGGGGGCCACTGAAGCTTTCTTT.

The chain uses TRBV19 and TRBJ2-5, with 7 bases that match TRBD1. The CDR3 is made up of 17 amino acids. The germline CDR1 and CDR2 sequences are LNHDA and SQIVND (reference sequence). Trimming cost V 5 bases and J 0 bases; bases outside gene matches: 12. As DNA, the CDR3 is TGTGCCAGTAGTGGCGCCGTAACCGGGACAGACCAAGAGACCCAGTACTTC. The encoded protein is CASSGAVTGTDQETQYF.

V is TRBV30 and J is TRBJ1-1; D is unresolved. The CDR3 has 13 residues. Germline V gene lookup returns CDR1 GTSNPN and CDR2 SVGIG (reference sequence). Trimming cost V 3 bases and J 1 base, with 9 bases left between them. CDR3 DNA sequence: TGTGCCTGGAGCCAACACGCGAACACTGAAGCTTTCTTT. It is translated as CAWSQHANTEAFF.

This clone came up once. The chain combines TRBV11-3 with TRBJ2-1, with 10 bases identical to TRBD1. Unmatched junction bases numbered 9, after V lost 5 bases and J lost 11 bases. CDR1 is SGHNT, CDR2 YENEEA, per germline. The CDR3 extends over 14 amino acids. This CDR3 is CASSPPSGQGKQFF. CDR3 DNA: TGTGCCAGCAGCCCCCCGTCGGGACAGGGGAAGCAGTTCTTC.

This clone was recorded many times. V and J are TRBV30 and TRBJ1-2, with a weak D call TRBD1 (6 bases). Looked up from germline, CDR1 is GTSNPN and CDR2 is SVGIG (reference sequence). Trimming removed 2 bases from V and 6 bases from J, with 10 bases in between. The CDR3 length is 12 residues. DNA for the CDR3: TGTGCCTGGAGTCAAGGGGGGGATGGCTACACCTTC. Its protein product is CAWSQGGDGYTF.

The chain employs TRBV2 and TRBJ1-1; D perhaps matches TRBD1 (5 bases). This CDR3 has 14 residues. Between the trimmed V and J ends, which lost 6 bases and 6 bases, there was a span of 17 bases. Germline values: CDR1 SNHLY, CDR2 FYNNEI. CDR3 region: CASRRTWGGAEAFF. The CDR3 nucleotides read TGTGCCAGCAGGCGGACATGGGGTGGCGCTGAAGCTTTCTTT. Full variable domain (remainder filled in from reference TRBV2 and TRBJ1-1): EPEVTQTPSHQVTQMGQEVILRCVPISNHLYFYWYRQILGQKVEFLVSFYNNEISEKSEIFDDQFSVERPDGSNFTLKIRSTKLEDSAMYFCASRRTWGGAEAFFGQGTRLTVV.

The rearrangement links TRBV10-3 to TRBJ2-1; tentative D call: TRBD1 (6 bases). CDR3 length: 15 amino acids. V was trimmed by 1 base and J by 7 bases, leaving 14 bases between them. Germline V gene sequence: CDR1 ENHRY, CDR2 SYGVKD. The CDR3 loop is CAISEYSARGNEQFF. CDR3 sequence (DNA): TGTGCCATCAGTGAGTATAGTGCCAGGGGTAATGAGCAGTTCTTC.

The gene calls are TRBV16 and TRBJ2-3; tentative D call: TRBD1 (6 bases). Trimming removed 2 bases at V and 0 bases at J, with 9 bases between. CDR1 is KGHSY and CDR2 is FQNENV in the germline V gene. The CDR3 runs 15 residues. The CDR3 reads CASSQNRESTDTQYF. The CDR3 DNA follows: TGTGCCAGCAGCCAAAACAGGGAAAGCACAGATACGCAGTATTTT.

The chain is built from TRBV30 and TRBJ2-5; 9 bases fit TRBD2. The germline gives CDR1 GTSNPN, CDR2 SVGIG (reference sequence). This CDR3 is 13 amino acids long. The CDR3 DNA is TGTGCAGGGGCTGCGGGAGGGGGCGAGACCCAGTACTTC. Translation gives CAGAAGGGETQYF.